These 29 T cell receptor beta chains originate from one sample sequenced in a study of blood T cell repertoires in COVID-19 (dated by TCRdb to about 2020). The library was prepared using the immunoSEQ multiplex PCR assay. TCRdb provides this immuneACCESS table in a form limited to in-frame rearrangements. Some clones are lacking; in checked studies, under half of them reflect an unresolved V gene, and why the rest are absent is not known. Counted in this sample were roughly 100,000 clones; approximately 90% of them appeared once. Roughly 17% of the sample goes to the ten largest clones. Sample: peripheral blood. These TCRs come from a woman of 80 years or more in a cohort sampled during active COVID-19.

This clone is labeled large. The rearrangement uses TRBV10-1 and TRBJ2-7, with 12 bases identical to TRBD2. The CDR3 is made up of 16 amino acids. From germline, CDR1 is WNHNN and CDR2 SYGVQD (reference sequence). J was trimmed by 3 bases and V by 1 base; bases with no gene match: 4. As DNA, the CDR3 is TGCGCCAGCAGTGAGTTGACTAGCGGGGGCCGCTACGAGCAGTACTTC. Translated: CASSELTSGGRYEQYF.

This chain links TRBV3-1 (or the pseudogene TRBV3-2) with TRBJ2-5, with 15 bases matching TRBD2. Germline CDR1 LGHDT, CDR2 YNNKEL (reference sequence). With 1 base clipped from V and 4 bases from J, the junction kept 4 bases outside the gene matches. This CDR3 has 17 amino acids. CDR3 bases: TGTGCCAGCAGCCAAGGGACTAGCGGGGGGGCGCGAGAGACCCAGTACTTC. This translates into CASSQGTSGGARETQYF.

V is TRBV30 and J is TRBJ1-1, with a weak D call TRBD1 (6 bases). The germline V gene has CDR1 GTSNPN and CDR2 SVGIG (reference sequence). This CDR3 is built from 15 residues. V was pared by 3 bases and J by 4 bases, with 18 bases between. The CDR3 DNA is TGTGCCTGGAGCCAAACCTACAGGGTGGGCACTGAAGCTTTCTTT. Protein sequence: CAWSQTYRVGTEAFF.

CDR3 protein: CASGTSGFSSYNEQFF. The DNA for the CDR3 is TGTGCCAGCGGGACTAGCGGGTTCAGCTCCTACAATGAGCAGTTCTTC. This chain joins TRBV27 and TRBJ2-1; the match to TRBD2 covers 12 bases. V trimming: 8 bases; J trimming: 0 bases; junction bases outside the gene matches: 5. This CDR3 comprises 16 residues. Germline V gives CDR1 MNHEY, CDR2 SMNVEV (reference sequence).

The chain couples TRBV4-2 to TRBJ2-2; a weak D match, TRBD2 (5 bases). Per the germline V gene, CDR1 is LGHNA and CDR2 is YNFKEQ. The CDR3 has 17 residues. Trimming removed 4 bases from V and 5 bases from J, with 20 bases in between. The CDR3 bases are TGTGCCAGCAGCCGTCTCGAGGACTTTTCCTTGACCGGGGAGCTGTTTTTT. It specifies CASSRLEDFSLTGELFF.

V gene TRBV11-2 combines with J gene TRBJ2-2, with 9 bases that match TRBD1. The CDR3 runs 15 residues. CDR1 is SGHAT and CDR2 is FQNNGV in the germline V gene. V was clipped by 3 bases and J by 4 bases; unmatched bases: 3. The CDR3 DNA is TGTGCCAGCAGCTTTTGGGACAGGGCCACCGGGGAGCTGTTTTTT. Translated: CASSFWDRATGELFF.

The chain combines TRBV6-5 with TRBJ1-5; perhaps TRBD1 as D (6 bases). The CDR3 extends over 15 amino acids. The ends were cut back, 4 bases at V and 2 bases at J, with 12 bases in the middle. Germline-derived CDR1 and CDR2 are MNHEY and SVGAGI. DNA for the CDR3: TGTGCCAGCAGTTCTCAGGGGTTGGGCAATCAGCCCCAGCATTTT. Protein product: CASSSQGLGNQPQHF.

The chain carries TRBV18 and TRBJ2-5; 9 bases map to TRBD2. This CDR3 is built from 14 residues. Losses at the gene ends were 3 bases for V and 3 bases for J; bases not matched to a gene: 2. The V gene's germline CDR1 is KGHSH and CDR2 LQKENI. The CDR3 region is CASSPAGGEETQYF. Here the CDR3 DNA reads TGTGCCAGCTCACCCGCGGGGGGGGAAGAGACCCAGTACTTC.

The gene calls are TRBV9 and TRBJ2-1; 8 nucleotides line up with TRBD2. The CDR3 contains 16 residues. Germline V lookup: CDR1 SGDLS, CDR2 YYNGEE. Germline trimming cut 0 bases from V and 0 bases from J; bases unmatched to any gene: 2. The CDR3 here is CASSVGSGSSYNEQFF. CDR3 nucleotides: TGTGCCAGCAGCGTAGGCAGCGGGAGCTCCTACAATGAGCAGTTCTTC.

This chain links TRBV28 with TRBJ2-1; D ambiguous. Germline CDR1 reads MDHEN; CDR2 reads SYDVKM. Trimming left V 1 base short and J 4 bases short, with 17 bases between. This CDR3 spans 17 amino acids. CDR3 loop: CASSLSSSTKSYNEQFF. The CDR3 bases are TGTGCCAGCAGTTTATCTAGTAGTACGAAGTCATACAATGAGCAGTTCTTC.

Only one count was recorded for this clone. The J gene is TRBJ2-3, the V gene TRBV19; the match to TRBD1 covers 7 bases. The trim removed 10 bases at V and 0 bases at J, leaving 7 bases unmatched. The germline V gene encodes CDR1 LNHDA and CDR2 SQIVND (reference sequence). The CDR3 totals 14 residues. The CDR3: CATRDSPSTDTQYF. The CDR3 bases are TGTGCCACCCGGGACAGCCCTAGCACAGATACGCAGTATTTT. The full variable domain, rest sourced from reference TRBV19 and TRBJ2-3, is DGGITQSPKYLFRKEGQNVTLSCEQNLNHDAMYWYRQDPGQGLRLIYYSQIVNDFQKGDIAEGYSVSREKKESFPLTVTSAQKNPTAFYLCATRDSPSTDTQYFGPGTRLTVL.

The V gene is TRBV28, the J gene TRBJ1-5; 7 bases map to TRBD1. This CDR3 is 13 amino acids long. Per germline, CDR1 MDHEN and CDR2 SYDVKM. V lost 6 bases to trimming and J lost 8 bases; unmatched junction nucleotides: 7. CDR3 sequence reads: CASSGTAIEPQHF. The CDR3 bases are TGTGCCAGCAGCGGGACAGCCATCGAGCCCCAGCATTTT.

V and J are TRBV4-1 and TRBJ1-1, with D tentatively TRBD1 (5 bases). Looked up from germline, CDR1 is MGHRA and CDR2 is YSYEKL. CDR3 length: 15 amino acids. Trimming removed 4 bases from V and 3 bases from J, with 15 bases in between. The CDR3 loop reads CASSLTVGADTEAFF. The CDR3 DNA is TGCGCCAGCAGCCTTACGGTTGGGGCGGACACTGAAGCTTTCTTT.

The V gene is TRBV6-6, the J gene TRBJ1-1, with 7 bases lining up with TRBD1. Germline loops: CDR1 MNHNY, CDR2 SVGAGI (reference sequence). This CDR3 is built from 16 residues. V gave up 2 bases and J gave up 0 bases; unmatched junction bases: 6. This chain's CDR3 is CASSYGRQGMNTEAFF. Here the CDR3 DNA reads TGTGCCAGCAGTTACGGGCGACAGGGAATGAACACTGAAGCTTTCTTT.

The chain is built from TRBV25-1 and TRBJ2-2; 9 nucleotides line up with TRBD2. The CDR3 sequence is 17 residues long. The V gene's germline CDR1 is MGHDK and CDR2 SYGVNS. Trimming removed 4 bases from V and 5 bases from J; junction bases left unmatched: 11. The CDR3 coding sequence is TGTGCCAGCAGTGCCAAACTTAGCGGGAGTTGGACCGGGGAGCTGTTTTTT. Translating it yields CASSAKLSGSWTGELFF.

The V and J genes are TRBV6-2 or TRBV6-3 and TRBJ1-1; tentative D call: TRBD1 (6 bases). Germline V gene data show CDR1 as MNHEY and CDR2 as SVGEGT. This CDR3 comprises 13 residues. V was pared by 6 bases and J by 1 base, with 9 bases between. This CDR3 is CASSLGQNTEAFF. CDR3 DNA sequence: TGTGCCAGCAGCCTGGGACAGAACACTGAAGCTTTCTTT.

This chain connects TRBV28 to TRBJ2-3; D might be TRBD1 (5 bases). The CDR3 loop spans 14 amino acids. V was trimmed by 4 bases and J by 3 bases, leaving 11 bases between them. Germline V gene lookup returns CDR1 MDHEN and CDR2 SYDVKM. CDR3 amino acids: CASSYRKGTDTQYF. The CDR3 DNA reads as TGTGCCAGCAGTTACAGGAAGGGAACAGATACGCAGTATTTT.

The J gene is TRBJ2-1, the V gene TRBV19, with TRBD1 matching 7 bases. V lost 5 bases, J lost 5 bases, and 6 bases stayed unmatched. Germline lookup yields CDR1 LNHDA and CDR2 SQIVND (reference sequence). This CDR3 comprises 14 residues. The CDR3 is CASSQGDRHNEQFF. The CDR3 DNA follows: TGTGCCAGTAGTCAGGGGGATCGGCACAATGAGCAGTTCTTC.

This clone was recorded a few times. The chain employs TRBV7-9 and TRBJ2-2, with D perhaps TRBD1 (6 bases). Trimming pared 1 base from V and 0 bases from J, leaving 6 bases between. The germline CDR1 and CDR2 sequences are SEHNR and FQNEAQ (reference sequence). The CDR3 is 15 amino acids. CDR3 DNA: TGTGCCAGCAGCTTAGGGACAGCGAACACCGGGGAGCTGTTTTTT. This codes for CASSLGTANTGELFF.

The V call is TRBV6-6, the J call TRBJ2-7; 9 bases align to TRBD1. Germline CDR1 MNHNY, CDR2 SVGAGI (reference sequence). Unmatched junction bases numbered 14, after V lost 5 bases and J lost 6 bases. There are 16 residues in the CDR3. CDR3 in DNA: TGTGCCAGCAGTCCAAATCCCCTCACAGGGGGCGGCGAGCAGTACTTC. Its protein is CASSPNPLTGGGEQYF.

This clone was observed a handful of times. The CDR3 sequence: CASSSSGGGGSPLHF. DNA of the CDR3: TGCGCCAGCAGCTCCTCAGGGGGCGGCGGTTCACCCCTCCACTTT. The J gene is TRBJ1-6, the V gene TRBV5-1, with TRBD1 identical over 8 bases. The V segment lost 3 bases and the J segment 9 bases; nucleotides outside the gene matches: 8. In germline, CDR1 is SGHRS, CDR2 YFSETQ. The CDR3 sequence is 15 residues long.

The DNA of the CDR3 is TGTGCCAGCAGTACCAGACAGGGTGCGGAGACCCAGTACTTC. Residues: CASSTRQGAETQYF. The rearrangement joins TRBV27 to TRBJ2-5; 7 bases fit TRBD1. Per the germline V gene, CDR1 is MNHEY and CDR2 is SMNVEV (reference sequence). The CDR3 consists of 14 residues. The V gene end was trimmed by 5 bases and the J gene end by 5 bases; junction bases not matched to a gene: 8.

The gene calls are TRBV2 and TRBJ1-5; no clear D. This CDR3 comprises 14 residues. Per germline, CDR1 SNHLY and CDR2 FYNNEI. V was shortened by 6 bases and J by 0 bases, with 9 bases between the two germline ends. The CDR3 protein is CASSLTVSNQPQHF. The CDR3 DNA follows: TGTGCCAGCAGCCTTACAGTTAGCAATCAGCCCCAGCATTTT.

The chain carries TRBV5-1 and TRBJ1-2, with 7 bases lining up with TRBD1. J was trimmed by 3 bases and V by 0 bases; bases with no gene match: 2. The CDR3 runs 14 residues. CDR1 SGHRS and CDR2 YFSETQ come from the germline V gene. CDR3 DNA: TGCGCCAGCAGCTTGGAGGGGGCGTACTATGGCTACACCTTC. Its translation: CASSLEGAYYGYTF. The full variable domain, rest sourced from reference TRBV5-1 and TRBJ1-2, is KAGVTQTPRYLIKTRGQQVTLSCSPISGHRSVSWYQQTPGQGLQFLFEYFSETQRNKGNFPGRFSGRQFSNSRSEMNVSTLELGDSALYLCASSLEGAYYGYTFGSGTRLTVV.

The J gene is TRBJ1-4, the V gene TRBV18, with 10 bases identical to TRBD1. The CDR3 loop spans 16 amino acids. Per germline, CDR1 KGHSH and CDR2 LQKENI. V was clipped by 3 bases and J by 7 bases; unmatched bases: 8. The CDR3 protein is CASSPTRTGGTEKLFF. The CDR3 nucleotides are TGTGCCAGCTCACCCACCCGGACAGGGGGTACTGAAAAACTGTTTTTT.

The table lists this clone with a count of one. The CDR3 sequence: CASSLRDREVYGYTF. CDR3 bases: TGTGCCAGCAGCTTAAGGGACAGGGAAGTATATGGCTACACCTTC. The V gene is TRBV5-6, the J gene TRBJ1-2; 9 nucleotides agree with TRBD1. The V and J ends lost 2 bases and 5 bases, in that order; junction bases with no gene match: 7. This CDR3 contains 15 residues. CDR1 and CDR2 from the germline V gene are SGHDT and YYEEEE.

The chain carries TRBV7-2 and TRBJ2-1; no clear D gene. The germline V gene encodes CDR1 SGHTA and CDR2 FQGNSA. V lost 7 bases and J lost 5, with 12 bases in between. The length of the CDR3 is 13 residues. The CDR3: CASKLVADNEQFF. For the CDR3, the DNA is TGTGCCAGCAAGCTGGTGGCGGACAATGAGCAGTTCTTC. The full variable domain, in which reference TRBV7-2 and TRBJ2-1 provide the parts outside the CDR3, is GAGVSQSPSNKVTEKGKDVELRCDPISGHTALYWYRQSLGQGLEFLIYFQGNSAPDKSGLPSDRFSAERTGGSVSTLTIQRTQQEDSAVYLCASKLVADNEQFFGPGTRLTVL.

The V call is TRBV28, the J call TRBJ2-2; possible D gene TRBD1, 7 bases. This CDR3 is 14 amino acids long. Trimming stripped 7 bases from V and 4 bases from J, with 13 bases between. CDR1 and CDR2 from the germline V gene are MDHEN and SYDVKM. This chain's CDR3 is CASKPGGSTGELFF. CDR3 coding DNA: TGTGCCAGCAAACCAGGGGGGAGCACCGGGGAGCTGTTTTTT. The whole variable domain, remainder taken from reference TRBV28 and TRBJ2-2, is DVKVTQSSRYLVKRTGEKVFLECVQDMDHENMFWYRQDPGLGLRLIYFSYDVKMKEKGDIPEGYSVSREKKERFSLILESASTNQTSMYLCASKPGGSTGELFFGEGSRLTVL.

This chain links TRBV6-2 or TRBV6-3 with TRBJ2-7; weak D call: TRBD1 (5 bases). CDR3 length: 15 amino acids. The germline V gene encodes CDR1 MNHEY and CDR2 SVGEGT. The V end lost 5 bases, the J end lost 4 bases, and 18 bases lay between the germline ends. The CDR3 region is CASSAVVQDKYEQYF. The CDR3 nucleotides are TGTGCCAGCAGTGCGGTAGTACAGGATAAGTACGAGCAGTACTTC.